A single sample gave rise to the 11 T cell receptor beta chains below, sequenced in a study of early T cells in non-severe SARS-CoV-2 infection. TCRdb reprocessed the 5' RACE reads via MiXCR and lists one record per CDR3 protein. The repertoire holds some 62,000 distinct CDR3 sequences, with roughly a tenth as singletons. Sequences were obtained from whole blood. The receptors come from an adult who was a healthcare worker with PCR-confirmed SARS-CoV-2 infection or an uninfected control (not recorded which).

The gene calls are TRBV4-1 and TRBJ1-5, with D unclear. The CDR3 runs to 16 residues. The germline V and J ends were trimmed by 4 bases and 4 bases, with 17 bases remaining between them. Germline V lookup: CDR1 MGHRA, CDR2 YSYEKL. DNA for the CDR3: TGCGCCAGCAGCCCAGGCGGCAGTACTTCTAATCAGCCCCAGCATTTT. Translated: CASSPGGSTSNQPQHF.

This clonotype was seen a handful of times. The rearrangement links TRBV12-3 or TRBV12-4 to TRBJ2-3; D not certain. V was pared by 10 bases and J by 0 bases, with 14 bases between. The CDR3 extends over 14 amino acids. CDR3 DNA sequence: TGTGCCACTACTGACGGAGTTAGCACAGATACGCAGTATTTT. As protein: CATTDGVSTDTQYF.

This clonotype has just a few counts. The chain is built from TRBV7-2 and TRBJ1-3, with D possibly TRBD1 on 6 matching bases. Trimming removed 5 bases from V and 3 bases from J, with 11 bases in between. The length of the CDR3 is 14 residues. Germline lookup yields CDR1 SGHTA and CDR2 FQGNSA. In DNA, the CDR3 is TGTGCCAGCAGCCACGGGGGGCTTGGAAACACCATATATTTT. Residues: CASSHGGLGNTIYF. Using reference TRBV7-2 and TRBJ1-3 for the parts outside the CDR3, the full variable domain is GAGVSQSPSNKVTEKGKDVELRCDPISGHTALYWYRQSLGQGLEFLIYFQGNSAPDKSGLPSDRFSAERTGGSVSTLTIQRTQQEDSAVYLCASSHGGLGNTIYFGEGSWLTVV.

V gene TRBV28 combines with J gene TRBJ2-7, with D possibly TRBD1 on 6 matching bases. Germline-derived CDR1 and CDR2 are MDHEN and SYDVKM. This CDR3 spans 14 amino acids. V lost 5 bases and J lost 6, with 17 bases in between. In DNA form, the CDR3 reads TGTGCCAGCAGTGCAGGGGATTTGGTCAGCGAGCAGTACGTC. Residues: CASSAGDLVSEQYV.

This clonotype was counted ten times or more. This rearrangement joins TRBV7-3 to TRBJ2-2; D not resolved. V dropped 3 bases and J dropped 2 bases, with 1 base sitting between them. This CDR3 contains 12 residues. Germline lookup yields CDR1 SGHTA and CDR2 FQGTGA. The CDR3 reads CASSFNTGELFF. The CDR3 DNA sequence: TGTGCCAGCAGCTTTAACACCGGGGAGCTGTTTTTT.

The sample holds a few counts of this clonotype. This sequence joins TRBV19 and TRBJ2-2; D remains unclear. With 7 bases removed from V and 1 base from J, the gap between germline ends came to 4 bases. The CDR3 covers 12 residues. Germline V CDR1 and CDR2: LNHDA, SQIVND (reference sequence). CDR3 sequence: CASNWNTGELFF. DNA for the CDR3: TGTGCCAGTAATTGGAACACCGGGGAGCTGTTTTTT.

DNA of the CDR3: TGTGCCAGCAGTTTTGGTCCCGTCCGCGATGAAAAACTGTTTTTT. Translating gives CASSFGPVRDEKLFF. The V and J genes are TRBV12-3 or TRBV12-4 and TRBJ1-4; D unresolved. Trimming took 3 bases from V and 6 from J, leaving 14 bases between them. The CDR3 covers 15 residues.

The V call is TRBV20-1, the J call TRBJ1-4, with D possibly TRBD1 on 5 matching bases. CDR3 length: 17 residues. Germline assignment: CDR1 DFQATT and CDR2 SNEGSKA (reference sequence). With 0 bases removed from V and 0 bases from J, the gap between germline ends came to 14 bases. The CDR3: CSARDKNDSATNEKLFF. The CDR3 region has the DNA TGCAGTGCTAGAGACAAAAATGACAGCGCAACTAATGAAAAACTGTTTTTT.

This chain uses TRBV20-1 with TRBJ1-2; 11 nucleotides line up with TRBD1. V shed 2 bases, J shed 5 bases, and the junction held 13 bases outside the gene matches. This CDR3 has 17 amino acids. Germline CDR1 and CDR2: DFQATT and SNEGSKA (reference sequence). The DNA for the CDR3 is TGCAGTGCTAGAATGGGTCGCGGGACAGGGGGTTTTTATGGCTACACCTTC. As protein: CSARMGRGTGGFYGYTF.

This clonotype was recorded a few times. The chain recombines TRBV5-4 with TRBJ2-3; TRBD2 agrees at 12 bases. CDR3 size: 17 residues. Germline values: CDR1 SGHNT, CDR2 YYREEE (reference sequence). V was clipped by 0 bases and J by 6 bases; unmatched bases: 8. The CDR3 bases are TGTGCCAGCAGCTTGGAGGCACTAGCGGGGGGCGGCGATACGCAGTATTTT. This codes for CASSLEALAGGGDTQYF.

The chain couples TRBV9 to TRBJ1-6; a possible D gene is TRBD1 (6 bases). Germline V gives CDR1 SGDLS, CDR2 YYNGEE. Trimming left V 3 bases short and J 7 bases short, with 8 bases between. The CDR3 is 13 amino acids. CDR3 DNA sequence: TGTGCCAGCAGCGCAACAGGGAATTCACCCCTCCACTTT. It codes for CASSATGNSPLHF.